The sequence of this T cell receptor (beta chain) was determined in a study of early T cells in non-severe SARS-CoV-2 infection. Study background: Sequencing targeted bulk RNA from unsorted whole blood, leaving chains unpaired.

This clonotype appeared a few times. TCRdb re-analysed the 5' RACE reads in MiXCR, keeping a single row per CDR3 protein. This sample yields 60,000 or so distinct CDR3 sequences, of which around 13% are seen a single time; about 3.1% belongs to the top ten. The CDR3 runs 12 residues. Trimming left V 3 bases short and J 2 bases short, with 4 bases between. Germline CDR1 is SGDLS and CDR2 is YYNGEE. The chain has TRBV9 and TRBJ2-3; unclear D gene. This sequence originates from an adult who was a healthcare worker with PCR-confirmed SARS-CoV-2 infection or an uninfected control (not recorded which). The specimen sequenced was whole blood. The CDR3 here is CASSGITDTQYF. As DNA, the CDR3 is TGTGCCAGCAGCGGAATCACAGATACGCAGTATTTT.